This T cell receptor beta chain was sequenced for a study of T-cell memory formation after mild COVID-19. V was trimmed by 3 bases and J by 3 bases, leaving 15 bases between them. The CDR3 covers 14 residues. From germline, CDR1 is DFQATT and CDR2 SNEGSKA (reference sequence). This clonotype was recorded a few times. The antigen is unknown. Whole-study findings and limits: Among CD4+ contracting clones, most were CM and EM, and CD8+ ones EMRA.

From 5'RACE with constant-segment primers came TCR alpha and TCR beta cDNA libraries that carried sample barcodes and UMIs. MiXCR, run by TCRdb on the 5' RACE reads, gives a single entry per CDR3 protein. The sample lists about 140,000 distinct CDR3 sequences; more than 13% were seen once. Sequenced input: PBMCs or a T cell subset sorted from them (not recorded which). The clonotype was recovered from an adult woman who had mild COVID-19 (a few samples of this study predate the infection). Cell type and time point are not known. V and J are TRBV20-1 and TRBJ2-7; D may match TRBD1 or TRBD2 (5 bases each). CDR3 residues: CSARGEPAIYEQYF. The CDR3 region has the DNA TGCAGTGCTAGGGGGGAACCGGCCATCTACGAGCAGTACTTC.